Below are 21 T cell receptor beta chains sequenced from a single sample in a study of CD8 T cells in Susac syndrome (dated by TCRdb to about 2019). The library relied on the immunoSEQ multiplex PCR assay. RNA was extracted using the RNeasy kit, and about 0.45 to 1 microgram was reverse transcribed with random hexamers. TCRdb reran the public reads through fastp at Q25 and MiXCR, keeping productive beta chains. Entries are consolidated by CDR3 protein sequence, retaining the most common genes and DNA. The sample table shows approximately 190,000 distinct CDR3 sequences, and about 95% are seen once. The top ten constitute approximately 0.16% of the sample. Sequencing used CD8+ T cells from PBMCs. These receptors were collected from a human donor with Susac syndrome.

A few counts support this clonotype. The chain has TRBV4-2 and TRBJ2-7, with unresolved D. The germline V gene encodes CDR1 LGHNA and CDR2 YNFKEQ. The CDR3 contains 14 residues. Trimming pared 0 bases from V and 1 base from J, leaving 7 bases between. CDR3 sequence: CASSQEGRSYEQYF. DNA of the CDR3: TGTGCCAGCAGCCAAGAAGGACGATCCTACGAGCAGTACTTC.

The V call is TRBV19, the J call TRBJ1-1; no clear D gene. The V end was cut by 6 bases, the J end by 5 bases, with 7 bases between. Germline-derived CDR1 and CDR2 are LNHDA and SQIVND (reference sequence). The CDR3 is 11 amino acids. The DNA of the CDR3 is TGTGCCAGTAGCGTCAGGACTGAAGCTTTCTTT. This codes for CASSVRTEAFF.

The chain is built from TRBV6-2 or TRBV6-3 and TRBJ1-3; D not resolved. V lost 7 bases, J lost 0 bases, and 10 bases lay in between. Germline CDR1 MNHEY, CDR2 SVGEGT. CDR3 length: 14 amino acids. The CDR3 region is CASTTTSSGNTIYF. DNA for the CDR3: TGTGCCAGCACGACCACCTCCTCTGGAAACACCATATATTTT.

This CDR3 is CASSYRRVYTF. Here the CDR3 DNA reads TGCGCCAGCAGCTATCGTCGCGTCTACACCTTC. The chain employs TRBV5-1 and TRBJ1-2; D gene unclear. The CDR3 length is 11 residues. The germline V and J ends were trimmed by 3 bases and 10 bases, with 10 bases remaining between them. Germline assignment: CDR1 SGHRS and CDR2 YFSETQ.

The chain uses TRBV9 and TRBJ1-1; the D is unclear. Germline V gene lookup returns CDR1 SGDLS and CDR2 YYNGEE. CDR3 length: 12 amino acids. V lost 0 bases and J 7 bases, leaving 7 bases between the germline ends. The CDR3 nucleotides read TGTGCCAGCAGCGTAGATAGAGGTGAAGCTTTCTTT. Its translation is CASSVDRGEAFF.

The V gene is TRBV2, the J gene TRBJ2-1; possibly TRBD1 for D (5 bases). The CDR3 length is 16 residues. In germline, CDR1 is SNHLY, CDR2 FYNNEI. V lost 0 bases and J 2 bases, leaving 11 bases between the germline ends. For the CDR3, the DNA is TGTGCCAGCAGTGAAGCGCTGCAGGGCGCCTACAATGAGCAGTTCTTC. Encoded protein: CASSEALQGAYNEQFF. Drawing the rest from reference TRBV2 and TRBJ2-1, the complete variable domain is EPEVTQTPSHQVTQMGQEVILRCVPISNHLYFYWYRQILGQKVEFLVSFYNNEISEKSEIFDDQFSVERPDGSNFTLKIRSTKLEDSAMYFCASSEALQGAYNEQFFGPGTRLTVL.

The chain is built from TRBV14 and TRBJ2-3; 11 nucleotides align to TRBD2. The CDR3 length is 17 residues. The germline V gene has CDR1 SGHDN and CDR2 FVKESK. The ends lost 3 bases at V and 9 bases at J; junction bases unmatched: 14. As DNA, the CDR3 is TGTGCCAGCAGCCATGGACTAGCGGGCAACCCAGGGCGAACGCAGTATTTT. Encoded protein: CASSHGLAGNPGRTQYF.

The chain employs TRBV30 and TRBJ1-1; no firm D call. V was cut by 0 bases and J by 3 bases, with 11 bases left in between. Germline V gene lookup returns CDR1 GTSNPN and CDR2 SVGIG (reference sequence). The CDR3 runs 14 residues. The CDR3 spells CAWSVLESDTEAFF. The CDR3 DNA sequence: TGTGCCTGGAGTGTACTTGAGTCTGACACTGAAGCTTTCTTT.

The chain combines TRBV7-3 with TRBJ2-7; 9 nucleotides line up with TRBD1. Germline V gene lookup returns CDR1 SGHTA and CDR2 FQGTGA. This CDR3 spans 13 amino acids. Trimming took 2 bases from V and 10 from J; bases not matched to a gene: 6. DNA for the CDR3: TGTGCCAGCAGCTTAGAGGGACAGGGCGAACAGTACTTC. Its protein is CASSLEGQGEQYF.

The rearrangement uses TRBV5-1 and TRBJ1-4; no definite D call. Germline lookup yields CDR1 SGHRS and CDR2 YFSETQ. V was cut by 3 bases and J by 2 bases, with 11 bases left in between. This CDR3 comprises 15 residues. The CDR3 bases are TGCGCCAGCAGCTCACGGATGGGTACTAATGAAAAACTGTTTTTT. Its translation: CASSSRMGTNEKLFF.

This clonotype occurred once. The rearrangement links TRBV18 to TRBJ1-5, with D hard to call. Germline V lookup: CDR1 KGHSH, CDR2 LQKENI. Between the trimmed V and J ends, which lost 5 bases and 4 bases, there was a span of 6 bases. The CDR3 is made up of 12 amino acids. CDR3 DNA sequence: TGTGCCAGCTCAACGTATAATCAGCCCCAGCATTTT. Translation gives CASSTYNQPQHF.

The genes are TRBV5-4 and TRBJ2-3; 8 bases match TRBD2. The CDR3 spans 15 residues. The trim removed 5 bases at V and 2 bases at J, leaving 7 bases unmatched. CDR1 is SGHNT, CDR2 YYREEE, per germline (reference sequence). In DNA, the CDR3 is TGTGCCAGCAGTCGCTCGGGGGGGGCCACAGATACGCAGTATTTT. This sequence encodes CASSRSGGATDTQYF.

The rearrangement links TRBV5-4 to TRBJ2-4; D unresolved. CDR3 length: 15 residues. V was cut by 0 bases and J by 8 bases, with 15 bases left in between. Germline CDR1 SGHNT, CDR2 YYREEE (reference sequence). The CDR3 sequence is CASSLEDTQGYIQYF. DNA for the CDR3: TGTGCCAGCAGCTTGGAAGATACACAAGGTTACATTCAGTACTTC. Variable domain in full (rest from reference TRBV5-4 and TRBJ2-4): ETGVTQSPTHLIKTRGQQVTLRCSSQSGHNTVSWYQQALGQGPQFIFQYYREEENGRGNFPPRFSGLQFPNYSSELNVNALELDDSALYLCASSLEDTQGYIQYFGAGTRLSVL.

The chain's CDR3 is CASSPQPELFF. In DNA form, the CDR3 reads TGTGCCAGCAGTCCCCAGCCGGAGCTGTTTTTT. This chain links TRBV12-3 or TRBV12-4 with TRBJ2-2; D is unresolved. The length of the CDR3 is 11 residues. Between the trimmed V and J ends, which lost 5 bases and 10 bases, there was a span of 8 bases.

The chain uses TRBV9 and TRBJ1-2, with 7 nucleotides matching TRBD1. The V segment lost 4 bases and the J segment 7 bases; nucleotides outside the gene matches: 10. The length of the CDR3 is 14 residues. Germline V gives CDR1 SGDLS, CDR2 YYNGEE. The CDR3 region has the DNA TGTGCCAGCAGCCCAGATTCGACAGGGCCTGGCTACACCTTC. It codes for CASSPDSTGPGYTF.

This chain links TRBV6-5 with TRBJ2-1; 13 positions agree with TRBD2. Per the germline V gene, CDR1 is MNHEY and CDR2 is SVGAGI. The CDR3 length is 17 residues. Trimming at V came to 2 bases and at J to 5 bases, leaving 6 bases not matched to a gene. The CDR3 spells CASSYPLAGGPNNEQFF. CDR3 nucleotides: TGTGCCAGCAGTTACCCACTAGCGGGAGGGCCGAACAATGAGCAGTTCTTC.

The gene calls are TRBV9 and TRBJ2-3; TRBD2 aligns across 10 bases. The V segment lost 0 bases and the J segment 0 bases; nucleotides outside the gene matches: 1. CDR3 length: 16 amino acids. Germline-derived CDR1 and CDR2 are SGDLS and YYNGEE. As DNA, the CDR3 is TGTGCCAGCAGCGTAGCTAGCGGGAGTAGCACAGATACGCAGTATTTT. It is translated as CASSVASGSSTDTQYF.

The V call is TRBV12-3 or TRBV12-4, the J call TRBJ1-5, with TRBD1 matching over 9 bases. The CDR3 has 16 residues. J was trimmed by 5 bases and V by 0 bases; bases with no gene match: 5. CDR3 coding DNA: TGTGCCAGCAGTTTAGCGTACAGGGGGCTCGATCAGCCCCAGCATTTT. It is translated as CASSLAYRGLDQPQHF.

The sample holds one count of this clonotype. V gene TRBV14 combines with J gene TRBJ2-1; 7 nucleotides line up with TRBD2. Trimming at V came to 4 bases and at J to 4 bases, leaving 10 bases not matched to a gene. Per the germline V gene, CDR1 is SGHDN and CDR2 is FVKESK. The CDR3 covers 16 residues. For the CDR3, the DNA is TGTGCCAGCAGCCCAGAGGGGAGGGTGACTTACAATGAGCAGTTCTTC. Protein sequence: CASSPEGRVTYNEQFF.

This chain uses TRBV5-4 with TRBJ2-2; 10 bases line up with TRBD2. CDR1 is SGHNT, CDR2 YYREEE, per germline (reference sequence). The CDR3 spans 15 residues. The V and J ends lost 4 bases and 1 base, in that order; junction bases with no gene match: 1. The CDR3 sequence: CASSRTSGNTGELFF. The CDR3 coding sequence is TGTGCCAGCAGCCGGACTAGCGGGAACACCGGGGAGCTGTTTTTT.

The V gene is TRBV5-1, the J gene TRBJ1-1; D unclear. This CDR3 contains 12 residues. Trimming removed 4 bases at V and 8 bases at J, with 12 bases between. CDR1 SGHRS and CDR2 YFSETQ come from the germline V gene. The CDR3 spells CASSAGSVEAFF. For the CDR3, the DNA is TGCGCCAGCAGCGCCGGCTCCGTGGAAGCTTTCTTT.